These T cell receptor beta chains were read from a single sample in a study of cytomegalovirus exposure and HLA in healthy donors. Here immunoSEQ multiplex PCR was the method, and the copy in TCRdb shows in-frame clones only, minus some. The sample yields 120,000 or so clones, about 87% seen once. The specimen was PBMCs. All receptors derive from a young woman in good health and CMV-seronegative. Both conserved end residues are part of each CDR3. The D gene is left open where the match is weak. Clone size is given for some rows only: seen once, a few or many times, or a class if the clone is expanded.

v_gene	j_gene	d_gene	abundance	CDR3aa	CDR3nt
TRBV4-3	TRBJ2-1	TRBD2	-	CASSQDWASGSNEQFF	TGCGCCAGCAGCCAAGATTGGGCTAGCGGGAGTAATGAGCAGTTCTTC
TRBV2	TRBJ2-6	-	-	CASTKEGAGANVLTF	TGTGCCAGCACAAAAGAGGGGGCTGGGGCCAACGTCCTGACTTTC
TRBV28	TRBJ1-6	-	-	CASSYPGRNSPLHF	TGTGCCAGCAGTTATCCAGGGCGAAATTCACCCCTCCACTTT
TRBV7-2	TRBJ1-1	TRBD1	-	CASSPAGQGAYTEAFF	TGTGCCAGCAGCCCAGCGGGACAGGGGGCGTACACTGAAGCTTTCTTT
TRBV11-3	TRBJ1-2	-	-	CASSPRLNGGYTF	TGTGCCAGCAGCCCGCGGCTCAATGGAGGCTACACCTTC
TRBV11-1	TRBJ2-7	-	-	CASSARSREPSYEQYF	TGTGCCAGCAGCGCCCGTTCACGGGAGCCCTCCTACGAGCAGTACTTC
TRBV6-1	TRBJ1-1	TRBD1	-	CASSEWQGVGTEAFF	TGTGCCAGCAGTGAATGGCAGGGGGTCGGTACTGAAGCTTTCTTT
TRBV9	TRBJ1-1	-	-	CASSVAVQGGRNTEAFF	TGTGCCAGCAGCGTAGCGGTCCAAGGGGGTAGGAACACTGAAGCTTTCTTT
TRBV5-1	TRBJ2-3	-	-	CASSPPGTDTQYF	TGCGCCAGCAGCCCCCCGGGCACAGATACGCAGTATTTT
TRBV10-3	TRBJ2-5	TRBD2	-	CAISESSGGETQYF	TGTGCCATCAGTGAGAGTAGCGGGGGGGAGACCCAGTACTTC
TRBV6-4	TRBJ2-6	-	-	CASSDGQGPSGANVLTF	TGTGCCAGCAGTGACGGTCAGGGCCCCTCTGGGGCCAACGTCCTGACTTTC
TRBV5-4	TRBJ2-2	TRBD1	-	CASSQPGQGAYTGELFF	TGTGCCAGCAGCCAACCCGGACAGGGGGCTTACACCGGGGAGCTGTTTTTT
TRBV10-1	TRBJ2-1	TRBD2	few	CASSEKGLPNEQFF	TGCGCCAGCAGTGAGAAGGGACTACCTAATGAGCAGTTCTTC
TRBV11-2	TRBJ2-5	TRBD2	-	CASSLTAGGEETQYF	TGTGCCAGCAGCTTAACGGCGGGAGGGGAAGAGACCCAGTACTTC
TRBV4-1	TRBJ2-3	-	-	CASSQESQGPGDTQYF	TGCGCCAGCAGCCAAGAATCACAGGGTCCAGGTGATACGCAGTATTTT
TRBV6-1	TRBJ2-7	TRBD1	-	CASGTADVFYEQYF	TGTGCCAGTGGGACAGCGGATGTTTTCTACGAGCAGTACTTC
TRBV4-3	TRBJ2-5	TRBD1	-	CASSQARGRLETQYF	TGCGCCAGCAGCCAAGCGAGGGGGCGCTTGGAGACCCAGTACTTC
TRBV28	TRBJ1-5	-	-	CASSFTVNQPQHF	TGTGCCAGCAGTTTCACAGTTAATCAGCCCCAGCATTTT
TRBV4-1	TRBJ1-6	-	-	CASSQGAGGSGSPLHF	TGCGCCAGCAGCCAAGGGGCCGGAGGGTCTGGTTCACCCCTCCACTTT
TRBV6-1	TRBJ1-5	TRBD1	-	CASSERTGTGPNQPQHF	TGTGCCAGCAGTGAAAGGACAGGGACTGGACCCAATCAGCCCCAGCATTTT
TRBV11-2	TRBJ1-1	TRBD1	once	CASSSVLRDRGRTEAFF	TGTGCCAGCAGCTCAGTTCTACGGGACAGGGGGCGTACTGAAGCTTTCTTT
TRBV4-2	TRBJ2-2	-	once	CASSHNRLNTGELFF	TGTGCCAGCAGCCATAACAGGCTGAACACCGGGGAGCTGTTTTTT
TRBV19	TRBJ2-2	TRBD2	-	CASSIDGRTGELFF	TGTGCCAGTAGTATAGACGGGAGGACCGGGGAGCTGTTTTTT
TRBV7-9	TRBJ2-7	-	-	CASSHFTPEKYF	TGTGCCAGCAGCCATTTCACGCCGGAGAAGTACTTC
TRBV13	TRBJ2-5	-	-	CASSPRSQGWQETQYF	TGTGCCAGCAGCCCCCGTAGTCAGGGGTGGCAAGAGACCCAGTACTTC
TRBV29-1	TRBJ1-1	-	-	CSVSRGGPSTEAFF	TGCAGCGTTTCTAGGGGGGGGCCTAGTACTGAAGCTTTCTTT
TRBV30	TRBJ1-2	-	-	CASATGSYGYTF	TGTGCCTCCGCGACAGGCTCCTATGGCTACACCTTC
TRBV2	TRBJ1-5	TRBD1	-	CASMKGQGYNQPQHF	TGTGCCAGCATGAAGGGACAGGGTTATAATCAGCCCCAGCATTTT
TRBV13	TRBJ1-1	-	-	CASRTLTENTEAFF	TGTGCCAGCAGAACCTTGACAGAGAACACTGAAGCTTTCTTT
TRBV30	TRBJ2-7	TRBD1	-	CAWSVRTGILYEQYF	TGTGCCTGGAGTGTCCGGACAGGGATTCTTTACGAGCAGTACTTC
TRBV30	TRBJ2-1	TRBD1	-	CALNPGQGVNEQFF	TGTGCCCTGAATCCGGGACAGGGGGTAAATGAGCAGTTCTTC
TRBV6-1	TRBJ2-7	TRBD1	once	CASSDRETGIFHEQYF	TGTGCCAGCAGTGATAGGGAGACAGGGATTTTCCACGAGCAGTACTTC
TRBV5-1	TRBJ1-4	TRBD1	-	CASSLGQGASSEKLFF	TGCGCCAGCAGCCTGGGACAGGGGGCTTCAAGTGAAAAACTGTTTTTT
TRBV5-1	TRBJ2-7	-	-	CASSLDNSGYEQYF	TGCGCCAGCAGCTTGGACAACTCGGGCTACGAGCAGTACTTC
TRBV6-1	TRBJ2-5	-	-	CASRTGPEQETQYF	TGTGCCAGCAGAACAGGGCCGGAACAAGAGACCCAGTACTTC
TRBV6-1	TRBJ2-3	-	-	CASSEGTARTDTQYF	TGTGCCAGCAGTGAAGGGACAGCTCGCACAGATACGCAGTATTTT
TRBV7-6	TRBJ2-1	-	-	CASSLWTNHNEQFF	TGTGCCAGCAGCCTCTGGACTAACCACAATGAGCAGTTCTTC
TRBV29-1	TRBJ2-2	-	many	CSVGRGRQTGELFF	TGCAGCGTTGGTCGTGGCAGACAAACCGGGGAGCTGTTTTTT
TRBV6-1	TRBJ2-3	TRBD1	-	CASSEYRDRVLRDTQYF	TGTGCCAGCAGTGAATACAGGGACAGGGTGCTGCGGGATACGCAGTATTTT
TRBV5-1	TRBJ2-2	-	-	CASSLDFGVTGELFF	TGCGCCAGCAGCTTGGACTTCGGGGTTACCGGGGAGCTGTTTTTT
TRBV28	TRBJ2-7	TRBD1	few	CASTSPSPGQTTYEQYF	TGTGCCAGCACCTCCCCTTCACCGGGACAGACAACCTACGAGCAGTACTTC
TRBV18	TRBJ2-5	-	-	CASSPARVQETQYF	TGTGCCAGCTCACCCGCTCGGGTCCAAGAGACCCAGTACTTC
TRBV7-8	TRBJ2-5	TRBD2	-	CASSPSGGAVETQYF	TGTGCCAGCAGCCCCAGCGGGGGGGCAGTCGAGACCCAGTACTTC
TRBV5-1	TRBJ1-2	TRBD1	-	CASSLDRDRYGYTF	TGCGCCAGCAGCTTGGACAGGGACAGATATGGCTACACCTTC
TRBV5-1	TRBJ2-2	-	-	CASSPQDRPRGGELFF	TGCGCCAGCAGCCCCCAGGACAGACCCCGTGGCGGGGAGCTGTTTTTT
TRBV10-1	TRBJ2-5	TRBD2	-	CASSESGGGKTQYF	TGCGCCAGCAGTGAGTCGGGCGGGGGAAAGACCCAGTACTTC
TRBV30	TRBJ2-2	-	-	CAWAGGLNTGELFF	TGTGCCTGGGCCGGGGGGCTGAACACCGGGGAGCTGTTTTTT
TRBV4-3	TRBJ2-2	-	-	CASSQDGGGAGTGELFF	TGCGCCAGCAGCCAAGATGGTGGGGGGGCGGGCACCGGGGAGCTGTTTTTT
TRBV27	TRBJ1-2	-	-	CASSAAGGLANYGYTF	TGTGCCAGCAGCGCCGCGGGAGGCCTAGCTAACTATGGCTACACCTTC
TRBV4-1	TRBJ2-5	-	few	CASSQAGEETQYF	TGCGCCAGCAGCCAAGCGGGGGAAGAGACCCAGTACTTC
TRBV25-1	TRBJ2-1	-	few	CASSARSGGNEQFF	TGTGCCAGCAGTGCTAGGAGTGGAGGCAATGAGCAGTTCTTC
TRBV7-8	TRBJ1-1	-	-	CASSFQGSTEAFF	TGTGCCAGCAGCTTCCAGGGGAGCACTGAAGCTTTCTTT
TRBV18	TRBJ1-2	-	-	CASSPPSRVEVAGYTF	TGTGCCAGCTCACCACCGAGCCGGGTCGAAGTCGCTGGCTACACCTTC
TRBV28	TRBJ1-4	TRBD1	-	CASSLTGGNEKLFF	TGTGCCAGCAGTTTAACAGGGGGCAATGAAAAACTGTTTTTT
TRBV2	TRBJ1-1	-	once	CASSFLGGNTEAFF	TGTGCCAGCAGCTTCCTGGGGGGGAACACTGAAGCTTTCTTT